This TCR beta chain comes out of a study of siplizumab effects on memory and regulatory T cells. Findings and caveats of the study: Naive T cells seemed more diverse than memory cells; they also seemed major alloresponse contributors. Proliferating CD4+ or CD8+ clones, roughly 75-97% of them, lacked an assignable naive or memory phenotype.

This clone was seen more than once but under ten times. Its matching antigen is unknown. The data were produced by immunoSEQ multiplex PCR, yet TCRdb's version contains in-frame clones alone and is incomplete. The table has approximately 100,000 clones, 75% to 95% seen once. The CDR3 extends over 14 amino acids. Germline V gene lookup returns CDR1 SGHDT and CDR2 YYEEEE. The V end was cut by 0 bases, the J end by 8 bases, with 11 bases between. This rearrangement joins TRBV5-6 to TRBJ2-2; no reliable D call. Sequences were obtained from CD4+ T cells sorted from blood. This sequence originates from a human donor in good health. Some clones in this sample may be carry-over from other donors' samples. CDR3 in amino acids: CASSLGSGPGELFF. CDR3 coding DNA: TGTGCCAGCAGCTTGGGGTCTGGGCCGGGGGAGCTGTTTTTT.